A single sample gave rise to the 9 T cell receptor beta chains below, sequenced in a study of blood T cell repertoires in COVID-19. Clones were read by immunoSEQ multiplex PCR, and TCRdb kept only the in-frame ones, dropping some. The sample records 9,500 to 11,000 clones, 75% to 90% being singletons. The sequenced material came from peripheral blood. Receptors were obtained from a human donor in a cohort sampled during active COVID-19.

V and J are TRBV6-2 or TRBV6-3 and TRBJ2-5; possibly TRBD2 for D (6 bases). V was cut by 5 bases and J by 5 bases, with 18 bases left in between. The CDR3 length is 15 residues. CDR1 is MNHEY, CDR2 SVGEGT, per germline. CDR3 sequence (DNA): TGTGCCAGCAGTCTCGGGACTGCCCCCAGGGAGACCCAGTACTTC. This codes for CASSLGTAPRETQYF.

The genes are TRBV3-1 (or the pseudogene TRBV3-2) and TRBJ2-1; 13 bases line up with TRBD2. Germline V gene sequence: CDR1 LGHDT, CDR2 YNNKEL (reference sequence). V was clipped by 4 bases and J by 5 bases; unmatched bases: 5. The CDR3 runs 16 residues. DNA of the CDR3: TGTGCCAGCAGCCTTAGGACTAGCGGGAGTAACAATGAGCAGTTCTTC. The encoded protein is CASSLRTSGSNNEQFF.

This chain connects TRBV5-1 to TRBJ1-1, with D unresolved. Germline values: CDR1 SGHRS, CDR2 YFSETQ. V lost 0 bases, J lost 3 bases, and 6 bases lay in between. The CDR3 runs to 13 residues. CDR3 coding DNA: TGCGCCAGCAGCTTGGCTGAGTACACTGAAGCTTTCTTT. It yields the protein CASSLAEYTEAFF.

This chain links TRBV18 with TRBJ2-7, with 9 bases aligning to TRBD1. This CDR3 comprises 15 residues. Germline-derived CDR1 and CDR2 are KGHSH and LQKENI. The V and J ends lost 3 bases and 6 bases, in that order; junction bases with no gene match: 9. The CDR3: CASSPPGTGKIEQYF. The CDR3 bases are TGTGCCAGCTCACCGCCGGGGACAGGGAAGATCGAGCAGTACTTC.

The chain links TRBV5-1 to TRBJ1-3, with TRBD1 as a possible D gene (6 bases). Trimming shortened V by 3 bases and J by 1 base, and 14 bases separated the two germline ends. Germline CDR1 reads SGHRS; CDR2 reads YFSETQ. The length of the CDR3 is 16 residues. The CDR3 loop reads CASSSGQWLSGNTIYF. The CDR3 DNA reads TGCGCCAGCAGCTCCGGACAGTGGTTATCTGGAAACACCATATATTTT.

This chain links TRBV21-1 with TRBJ1-1; no check of the table's D call, TRBD1, against the DNA was made. TRBV21-1 is a listed pseudogene. CDR3 length: 15 residues. As DNA, the CDR3 is TGTGCCAGCAGCAACCCAAACAGGGTTAACCCTGAAGCTTTCTTT. Its protein product is CASSNPNRVNPEAFF.

This clone has a single count. The V gene is TRBV5-1, the J gene TRBJ2-7; D is unresolved. CDR1 and CDR2 from the germline V gene are SGHRS and YFSETQ. The CDR3 covers 12 residues. V lost 7 bases, J lost 0 bases, and 8 bases lay in between. The CDR3 protein is CASADNSYEQYF. The DNA for the CDR3 is TGCGCCAGCGCAGACAACTCCTACGAGCAGTACTTC.

This clone was seen only a few times. The chain is built from TRBV27 and TRBJ2-7; 7 bases map to TRBD2. The germline V gene has CDR1 MNHEY and CDR2 SMNVEV (reference sequence). The J segment lost 5 bases and the V segment lost 6 bases, leaving 7 bases of the junction unmatched. The CDR3 spans 13 residues. Here the CDR3 DNA reads TGTGCCAGCAGCCCTACTAGCGAGGACGAGCAGTACTTC. This codes for CASSPTSEDEQYF.

V usage is TRBV7-9 and J usage is TRBJ2-1; perhaps TRBD1 as D (6 bases). V dropped 5 bases and J dropped 7 bases, with 24 bases sitting between them. Germline CDR1 and CDR2: SEHNR and FQNEAQ (reference sequence). This CDR3 is 17 amino acids long. CDR3 coding DNA: TGTGCCAGCAGCGGGACATGGGGTCTATGGGTACAGAATGAGCAGTTCTTC. Translation gives CASSGTWGLWVQNEQFF.